This T cell receptor (beta chain) was obtained from a study of cytomegalovirus exposure and HLA in healthy donors. CDR3 length equals 13 residues. The trim removed 9 bases at V and 4 bases at J, leaving 7 bases unmatched. CDR1 and CDR2 from the germline V gene are MNHNS and SASEGT. With 60 Vbeta and 13 Jbeta primers, the PCR was carried out. The protocol was immunoSEQ multiplex PCR, while the TCRdb copy is restricted to in-frame clones and leaves out a portion. The profile covers more than 95,000 clones, with about 80% appearing a single time and 5.8% taken by the ten largest. The chain is built from TRBV6-1 and TRBJ1-2, with 8 bases aligning to TRBD1. The origin of this receptor is a man aged 60-69 years in good health and CMV-seropositive. Material for sequencing was PBMCs. CDR3 in DNA: TGTGCCAGTTTGGACAGGGCGGGCTATGGCTACACCTTC. This translates into CASLDRAGYGYTF.